These 14 T cell receptor beta chains were sequenced from one sample in a study of graft-versus-host responses after intestinal transplantation. Antigens of these TCRs are unknown. The repertoire was sequenced with immunoSEQ multiplex PCR; TCRdb's copy has only in-frame clones and lacks some. The table includes about 78,000 clones, around 86% detected once. The sequenced sample was unstimulated CD8+ T cells sorted from spleen or lymph node cells, obtained before transplant. These receptors all stem from a human donor who was the organ donor for an intestinal transplant.

The chain carries TRBV4-1 and TRBJ1-1, with D uncertain. The CDR3 is 13 residues long. V gave up 6 bases and J gave up 5 bases, with 13 bases separating them. Germline assignment: CDR1 MGHRA and CDR2 YSYEKL. Here the CDR3 reads CASRYWMLTEAFF. CDR3 DNA sequence: TGCGCCAGCAGGTATTGGATGCTGACTGAAGCTTTCTTT.

For this clone: Relative to the germline gene, one junction end is altered; a read error may explain this. The rearrangement joins TRBV28 to TRBJ1-5, with D perhaps matching TRBD1 (6 bases). Germline CDR1 and CDR2: MDHEN and SYDVKM. This CDR3 has 16 amino acids. CDR3 amino acids: CATSFTGIYSNQPQHF. The CDR3 bases are TGTGCCACCAGTTTCACAGGGATTTATAGCAATCAGCCCCAGCATTTT.

The chain couples TRBV5-1 to TRBJ2-5, with no clear D. CDR1 and CDR2 (germline): SGHRS, YFSETQ. The CDR3 spans 11 residues. V was trimmed by 1 base and J by 5 bases, leaving 3 bases between them. The CDR3 sequence: CASSLSETQYF. CDR3 nucleotide sequence: TGCGCCAGCAGCTTGAGCGAGACCCAGTACTTC.

The CDR3 here is CASIAPGFPGELFF. The CDR3 DNA reads as TGTGCCAGCATCGCACCAGGGTTCCCCGGGGAGCTGTTTTTT. This chain joins TRBV5-6 and TRBJ2-2; D is possibly TRBD1 (5 bases). This CDR3 is built from 14 residues. The ends were cut back, 6 bases at V and 6 bases at J, with 15 bases in the middle. Germline CDR1 and CDR2: SGHDT and YYEEEE. Looking up the rest from reference TRBV5-6 and TRBJ2-2 gives the full variable domain: DAGVTQSPTHLIKTRGQQVTLRCSPKSGHDTVSWYQQALGQGPQFIFQYYEEEERQRGNFPDRFSGHQFPNYSSELNVNALLLGDSALYLCASIAPGFPGELFFGEGSRLTVL.

This chain connects TRBV27 to TRBJ1-5; a possible D gene is TRBD1 (6 bases). The ends were cut back, 5 bases at V and 2 bases at J, with 7 bases in the middle. The CDR3 is made up of 13 amino acids. Germline values: CDR1 MNHEY, CDR2 SMNVEV (reference sequence). CDR3 coding DNA: TGTGCCAGCAGTCCAGGGGGCAATCAGCCCCAGCATTTT. Protein product: CASSPGGNQPQHF.

This rearrangement joins TRBV28 to TRBJ1-5; D is unresolved. The V gene's germline CDR1 is MDHEN and CDR2 SYDVKM. Trimming took off 3 bases at V and 5 bases at J, with 17 bases between the two ends. The CDR3 runs 16 residues. CDR3: CASSFRLRGAYQPQHF. CDR3 nucleotides: TGTGCCAGCAGTTTTCGTTTACGGGGAGCTTATCAGCCCCAGCATTTT.

The chain has TRBV6-5 and TRBJ2-3; D gene unclear. V was cut by 0 bases and J by 4 bases, with 8 bases left in between. CDR1 is MNHEY and CDR2 is SVGAGI in the germline V gene. This CDR3 has 14 amino acids. The CDR3 nucleotides read TGTGCCAGCAGTTACTCCCTCGAGGCAGATACGCAGTATTTT. It translates to CASSYSLEADTQYF.

V and J are TRBV27 and TRBJ1-6; D is perhaps TRBD1 (5 bases). Trimming cost V 4 bases and J 0 bases, with 13 bases left between them. This CDR3 region has 17 residues. The germline V gene has CDR1 MNHEY and CDR2 SMNVEV (reference sequence). The CDR3 sequence: CASSSLQESSYNSPLHF. The CDR3 bases are TGTGCCAGCAGTTCCCTACAGGAAAGCTCCTATAATTCACCCCTCCACTTT.

This chain joins TRBV19 and TRBJ2-7; possibly TRBD1 for D (5 bases). In germline, CDR1 is LNHDA, CDR2 SQIVND (reference sequence). V lost 5 bases, J lost 2 bases, and 13 bases lay in between. This CDR3 has 14 amino acids. In nucleotides, the CDR3 is TGTGCCAGTAGTTCCATAGGGGCAGCCTACGAGCAGTACTTC. Residues: CASSSIGAAYEQYF.

This clone was detected only once. V and J are TRBV28 and TRBJ1-1; the D is unclear. Germline V gene data show CDR1 as MDHEN and CDR2 as SYDVKM. The CDR3 has 11 residues. V lost 8 bases and J lost 1, with 5 bases in between. CDR3 in DNA: TGTGCCAGCCCGAGGAACACTGAAGCTTTCTTT. It codes for CASPRNTEAFF.

The chain is built from TRBV20-1 and TRBJ2-7; possible D gene TRBD2, 6 bases. Trimming cost V 6 bases and J 3 bases, with 9 bases left between them. Germline loops: CDR1 DFQATT, CDR2 SNEGSKA (reference sequence). The CDR3 consists of 11 residues. The CDR3: CSAPGGYEQYF. The CDR3 DNA follows: TGCAGTGCACCCGGGGGCTACGAGCAGTACTTC.

The chain has TRBV2 and TRBJ1-1; TRBD1 might be the D (5 bases). The CDR3 sequence is 14 residues long. V shed 4 bases and J shed 4 bases, with 13 bases lying between them. Germline CDR1 SNHLY, CDR2 FYNNEI. For the CDR3, the DNA is TGTGCCAGCAGTGGCGGACTTGGGGGCACTGAAGCTTTCTTT. It encodes CASSGGLGGTEAFF.

Only a few counts were recorded for this clone. The V gene is TRBV7-9, the J gene TRBJ1-4; D perhaps matches TRBD1 (5 bases). CDR1 and CDR2 from the germline V gene are SEHNR and FQNEAQ (reference sequence). With 5 bases removed from V and 6 bases from J, the gap between germline ends came to 10 bases. CDR3 length: 13 amino acids. CDR3 region: CASSRQSDEKLFF. The DNA for the CDR3 is TGTGCCAGCAGCCGACAGTCGGATGAAAAACTGTTTTTT.

The rearrangement links TRBV4-2 to TRBJ2-5, with 7 bases fitting TRBD1. Trimming cost V 2 bases and J 5 bases; bases outside gene matches: 5. The CDR3 covers 14 residues. The germline V gene has CDR1 LGHNA and CDR2 YNFKEQ. The CDR3 nucleotides are TGTGCCAGCAGCCAATCGACAGGGCTGGAGACCCAGTACTTC. This sequence encodes CASSQSTGLETQYF.